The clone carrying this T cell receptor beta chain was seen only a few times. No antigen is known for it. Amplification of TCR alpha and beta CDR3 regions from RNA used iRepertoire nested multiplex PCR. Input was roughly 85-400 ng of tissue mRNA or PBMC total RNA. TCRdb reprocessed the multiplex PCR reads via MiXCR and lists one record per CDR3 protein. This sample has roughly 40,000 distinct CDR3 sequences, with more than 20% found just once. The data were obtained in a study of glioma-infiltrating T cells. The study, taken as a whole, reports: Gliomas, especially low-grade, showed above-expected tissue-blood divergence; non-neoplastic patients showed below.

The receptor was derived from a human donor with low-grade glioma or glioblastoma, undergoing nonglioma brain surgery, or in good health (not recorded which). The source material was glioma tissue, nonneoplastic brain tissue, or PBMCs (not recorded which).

CDR3 sequence reads: CASSLGVGGGNTGELFF. The CDR3 DNA follows: TGTGCCAGCAGCCTCGGAGTAGGGGGGGGCAACACCGGGGAGCTGTTTTTT. The chain is built from TRBV9 and TRBJ2-2; D is possibly TRBD2 (7 bases). Trimming cost V 4 bases and J 2 bases, with 18 bases left between them. The length of the CDR3 is 17 residues. Germline V gene data show CDR1 as SGDLS and CDR2 as YYNGEE. Variable domain in full (rest from reference TRBV9 and TRBJ2-2): DSGVTQTPKHLITATGQRVTLRCSPRSGDLSVYWYQQSLDQGLQFLIQYYNGEERAKGNILERFSAQQFPDLHSELNLSSLELGDSALYFCASSLGVGGGNTGELFFGEGSRLTVL.